Shown below are 14 T cell receptor beta chains from a single sample sequenced in a study of blood T cell repertoires in COVID-19. Libraries were prepared by immunoSEQ multiplex PCR; TCRdb keeps only in-frame clonotypes and omits some of them. The table has some 260,000 clones, about 70% seen once. The sample was peripheral blood. Receptors were obtained from a woman of 80 years or more with acute or convalescent COVID-19.

V gene TRBV4-3 combines with J gene TRBJ1-6, with D uncertain. The CDR3 has 15 amino acids. Between the trimmed V and J ends, which lost 1 base and 7 bases, there was a span of 11 bases. The germline V gene encodes CDR1 LGHNA and CDR2 YSLEER. This chain's CDR3 is CASSQVGGLNSPLHF. CDR3 nucleotides: TGCGCCAGCAGCCAAGTAGGAGGGTTGAATTCACCCCTCCACTTT.

J is TRBJ2-2 and V is TRBV5-1; possible D gene TRBD1, 5 bases. Between the trimmed V and J ends, which lost 2 bases and 2 bases, there was a span of 10 bases. Germline CDR1 is SGHRS and CDR2 is YFSETQ. The CDR3 extends over 15 amino acids. CDR3 nucleotides: TGCGCCAGCAGCTTTAGGCAGGGTAACACCGGGGAGCTGTTTTTT. It translates to CASSFRQGNTGELFF. Full variable domain (missing parts from reference TRBV5-1 and TRBJ2-2): KAGVTQTPRYLIKTRGQQVTLSCSPISGHRSVSWYQQTPGQGLQFLFEYFSETQRNKGNFPGRFSGRQFSNSRSEMNVSTLELGDSALYLCASSFRQGNTGELFFGEGSRLTVL.

This clone appeared a single time. The chain has TRBV18 and TRBJ1-2; maybe TRBD1 (6 bases). The germline V and J ends were trimmed by 2 bases and 4 bases, with 17 bases remaining between them. CDR1 is KGHSH and CDR2 is LQKENI in the germline V gene. The CDR3 consists of 16 residues. The CDR3, as DNA: TGTGCCAGCTCACCAGACGGACAGTCTCGCCTCTATGGCTACACCTTC. This encodes CASSPDGQSRLYGYTF.

The chain couples TRBV6-5 to TRBJ1-2; 10 bases line up with TRBD1. Germline CDR1 reads MNHEY; CDR2 reads SVGAGI. CDR3 size: 14 residues. J was trimmed by 7 bases and V by 6 bases; bases with no gene match: 8. The DNA of the CDR3 is TGTGCCAGCAGGACCCGGGACAGGGGTTTTGGCTACACCTTC. It codes for CASRTRDRGFGYTF.

This clone was found a few times. This rearrangement joins TRBV10-3 to TRBJ1-1; the match to TRBD1 covers 9 bases. V dropped 6 bases and J dropped 4; count of bases not matched to a gene: 3. CDR3 size: 13 residues. Per germline, CDR1 ENHRY and CDR2 SYGVKD. The CDR3 DNA reads TGTGCCATCAGGGGACAGGGTAGCACTGAAGCTTTCTTT. Its translation is CAIRGQGSTEAFF.

The chain combines TRBV7-2 with TRBJ2-7; the match to TRBD1 covers 9 bases. From germline, CDR1 is SGHTA and CDR2 FQGNSA. This CDR3 has 14 residues. Trimming at V came to 5 bases and at J to 4 bases, leaving 6 bases not matched to a gene. Here the CDR3 DNA reads TGTGCCAGCAGCACGGGACAGGGTTTATACGAGCAGTACTTC. This translates into CASSTGQGLYEQYF.

The rearrangement uses TRBV5-6 and TRBJ1-4; D perhaps matches TRBD1 (6 bases). Germline assignment: CDR1 SGHDT and CDR2 YYEEEE. The CDR3 has 16 amino acids. The germline V and J ends were trimmed by 2 bases and 6 bases, with 17 bases remaining between them. CDR3 in amino acids: CASSFSVTGMDEKLFF. Here the CDR3 DNA reads TGTGCCAGCAGCTTTAGTGTGACAGGAATGGATGAAAAACTGTTTTTT.

This chain's CDR3 is CASSAQGLPNEEAFF. As DNA, the CDR3 is TGTGCCAGCAGCGCCCAGGGACTTCCCAACGAGGAAGCTTTCTTT. J is TRBJ1-1 and V is TRBV7-9, with D possibly TRBD1 on 5 matching bases. Germline V gives CDR1 SEHNR, CDR2 FQNEAQ (reference sequence). This CDR3 has 15 amino acids. With 5 bases removed from V and 8 bases from J, the gap between germline ends came to 21 bases.

The chain combines TRBV3-1 (or the pseudogene TRBV3-2) with TRBJ2-3; TRBD1 matches at 7 bases. Germline V gene data show CDR1 as LGHDT and CDR2 as YNNKEL (reference sequence). The V gene end was trimmed by 4 bases and the J gene end by 8 bases; junction bases not matched to a gene: 15. The CDR3 covers 16 residues. CDR3 DNA: TGTGCCAGCAGCCCCCAGGGGGTCGGGGTTTTCGGTACGCAGTATTTT. As protein: CASSPQGVGVFGTQYF.

This sequence joins TRBV28 and TRBJ2-7, with 8 bases identical to TRBD2. Germline V CDR1 and CDR2: MDHEN, SYDVKM. The J segment lost 6 bases and the V segment lost 1 base, leaving 14 bases of the junction unmatched. The CDR3 has 17 amino acids. In DNA form, the CDR3 reads TGTGCCAGCAGTTTATACCGCGCTCCGGGACTAGTAACCGAGCAGTACTTC. Residues: CASSLYRAPGLVTEQYF.

This clone showed up just a few times. The chain has TRBV5-6 and TRBJ2-1; TRBD2 is a possible D gene (5 bases). Germline CDR1 and CDR2: SGHDT and YYEEEE. Trimming removed 0 bases from V and 0 bases from J, with 10 bases in between. The CDR3 is 16 residues long. CDR3 coding DNA: TGTGCCAGCAGCTTGGAGCGGTATAGCTCCTACAATGAGCAGTTCTTC. Translated, it gives CASSLERYSSYNEQFF.

In its sample, this clone was seen many times. This chain joins TRBV27 and TRBJ1-1; unclear D gene. Trimming shortened V by 0 bases and J by 1 base, and 12 bases separated the two germline ends. The CDR3 runs to 16 residues. The germline V gene has CDR1 MNHEY and CDR2 SMNVEV (reference sequence). CDR3 coding DNA: TGTGCCAGCAGTTTATCGATCAGACACCCGAACACTGAAGCTTTCTTT. The encoded protein is CASSLSIRHPNTEAFF.

This clone showed up just once. The rearrangement joins TRBV6-5 to TRBJ2-2, with D unresolved. Per germline, CDR1 MNHEY and CDR2 SVGAGI. V was trimmed by 0 bases and J by 0 bases, leaving 8 bases between them. The CDR3 consists of 16 residues. This chain's CDR3 is CASSYSLQPNTGELFF. The CDR3 region has the DNA TGTGCCAGCAGTTACTCGTTACAGCCGAACACCGGGGAGCTGTTTTTT.

The rearrangement links TRBV6-5 to TRBJ2-1, with 14 bases that match TRBD2. The germline V gene encodes CDR1 MNHEY and CDR2 SVGAGI. CDR3 size: 14 residues. The junction had 5 bases not matched to a gene; V was cut back by 7 bases and J by 9 bases. CDR3 residues: CASKGLAGGPEQFF. The CDR3 nucleotides are TGTGCCAGCAAAGGACTAGCGGGAGGTCCTGAGCAGTTCTTC.